Each of the 17 T cell receptor beta chains below was sequenced from the same sample in a study of T-cell memory formation after mild COVID-19. Using its own MiXCR run on the 5' RACE reads, TCRdb lists one record per CDR3 protein. Among 300,000 or so distinct CDR3 sequences, 15% to 20% were seen once, and the ten largest hold around a fifth. The specimen was PBMCs or a T cell subset sorted from them (not recorded which). All receptors derive from a man aged 18-30 years who had mild COVID-19 (a few samples of this study predate the infection). Cell type and time point are not known.

There are a few counts of this clonotype. The chain is built from TRBV2 and TRBJ1-3; D unresolved. V lost 1 base and J lost 0, with 7 bases in between. Germline CDR1 is SNHLY and CDR2 is FYNNEI. The CDR3 totals 15 residues. CDR3 sequence reads: CASSEGSYSGNTIYF. The CDR3 DNA reads TGTGCCAGCAGTGAAGGAAGTTACTCTGGAAACACCATATATTTT.

The chain employs TRBV5-1 and TRBJ2-7; TRBD2 matches at 7 bases. Germline V gene data show CDR1 as SGHRS and CDR2 as YFSETQ. The CDR3 spans 11 residues. The ends lost 8 bases at V and 4 bases at J; junction bases unmatched: 3. In DNA, the CDR3 is TGCGCCAGACCGGGACTATACGAGCAGTACGTC. This gives the protein CARPGLYEQYV.

This clonotype was counted ten times or more. The V gene is TRBV6-2 or TRBV6-3, the J gene TRBJ2-7; D assignment may be TRBD1 or TRBD2 (5 bases each). V was cut by 0 bases and J by 2 bases, with 14 bases left in between. CDR1 and CDR2 (germline): MNHEY, SVGEGT. The CDR3 runs 16 residues. The chain's CDR3 is CASSYSPEGSAYEQYV. In DNA, the CDR3 is TGTGCCAGCAGTTACTCTCCCGAGGGGTCCGCCTACGAGCAGTACGTC.

The rearrangement uses TRBV10-3 and TRBJ1-3; D is possibly TRBD1 (6 bases). Trimming cost V 6 bases and J 0 bases, with 9 bases left between them. Germline V lookup: CDR1 ENHRY, CDR2 SYGVKD. There are 14 residues in the CDR3. The CDR3 DNA reads as TGTGCCATCAGCGGACAGCTCTCTGGAAACACCATATATTTT. Amino acids: CAISGQLSGNTIYF.

This clonotype was counted ten times or more. This sequence joins TRBV10-3 and TRBJ1-2; D is unclear. The V gene lost 2 bases and the J gene lost 0 bases, with 10 bases spanning the gap. There are 15 residues in the CDR3. Germline CDR1 ENHRY, CDR2 SYGVKD. In nucleotides, the CDR3 is TGTGCCATCAGTGAGGGCGGTCCGACTAACTATGGCTACACCTTC. Translated, it gives CAISEGGPTNYGYTF.

The chain has TRBV12-3 or TRBV12-4 and TRBJ1-6; D is uncertain. This CDR3 has 14 amino acids. Trimming left V 4 bases short and J 9 bases short, with 13 bases between. In nucleotides, the CDR3 is TGTGCCAGCAGTTACAACCCGAAGGGTTCACCCCTCCACTTT. Amino acid sequence: CASSYNPKGSPLHF.

This sequence joins TRBV7-8 and TRBJ1-5; no clear D. V lost 0 bases to trimming and J lost 4 bases, with 10 bases between them. The CDR3 is 15 amino acids. Germline values: CDR1 SGHVS, CDR2 FQNEAQ. The CDR3 DNA sequence: TGTGCCAGCAGCTTAGCGCGCCAGACAAATCAGCCCCAGCATTTT. Translation gives CASSLARQTNQPQHF. The entire variable domain, with the rest obtained from reference TRBV7-8 and TRBJ1-5, is as follows: GAGVSQSPRYKVAKRGQDVALRCDPISGHVSLFWYQQALGQGPEFLTYFQNEAQLDKSGLPSDRFFAERPEGSVSTLKIQRTQQEDSAVYLCASSLARQTNQPQHFGDGTRLSIL.

The V and J genes are TRBV4-2 and TRBJ2-3, with 9 bases lining up with TRBD2. Per the germline V gene, CDR1 is LGHNA and CDR2 is YNFKEQ. Trimming removed 1 base from V and 6 bases from J; junction bases left unmatched: 8. The CDR3 contains 16 residues. Here the CDR3 reads CASSQVGGREGDTQYF. The DNA for the CDR3 is TGTGCCAGCAGCCAAGTCGGAGGGCGGGAGGGGGATACGCAGTATTTT.

The rearrangement links TRBV7-2 to TRBJ2-2; TRBD1 aligns across 8 bases. The CDR3 sequence is 14 residues long. V was clipped by 5 bases and J by 5 bases; unmatched bases: 4. Germline-derived CDR1 and CDR2 are SGHTA and FQGNSA. The CDR3 region is CASSRDRRTGELFF. The DNA for the CDR3 is TGTGCCAGCAGCCGGGACAGGAGGACCGGGGAGCTGTTTTTT.

This rearrangement joins TRBV5-1 to TRBJ1-1; D is unresolved. Trimming cost V 5 bases and J 4 bases, with 12 bases left between them. CDR3 length equals 13 residues. Germline loops: CDR1 SGHRS, CDR2 YFSETQ. The CDR3 spells CASSLEVGTEAFF. The CDR3, as DNA: TGCGCCAGCAGTCTTGAGGTAGGCACTGAAGCTTTCTTT.

There are a few counts of this clonotype. This chain links TRBV20-1 with TRBJ2-7; D possibly corresponds to TRBD2 (5 bases). The CDR3 has 12 residues. The V end was cut by 5 bases, the J end by 3 bases, with 11 bases between. Per germline, CDR1 DFQATT and CDR2 SNEGSKA (reference sequence). CDR3 amino acids: CSAVLANYEQYF. CDR3 DNA sequence: TGCAGTGCTGTTCTAGCAAACTACGAGCAGTACTTC.

This clonotype came up a few times. V usage is TRBV7-6 and J usage is TRBJ2-1; no reliable D call. CDR3 size: 13 residues. V was pared by 0 bases and J by 9 bases, with 9 bases between. The V gene's germline CDR1 is SGHVS and CDR2 FNYEAQ. Here the CDR3 DNA reads TGTGCCAGCAGCTTAGCCCCCATGGGTGAGCAGTTCTTC. Amino acid sequence: CASSLAPMGEQFF.

The rearrangement links TRBV12-3 or TRBV12-4 to TRBJ2-4, with a weak D call TRBD2 (6 bases). Trimming stripped 4 bases from V and 1 base from J, with 20 bases between. The CDR3 is 18 residues long. The chain's CDR3 is CASSYRGTERRAKNIQYF. The CDR3 DNA is TGTGCCAGCAGTTATCGGGGGACGGAAAGGAGGGCCAAAAACATTCAGTACTTC.

In this sample, this clonotype turned up a few times. This chain connects TRBV20-1 to TRBJ1-5; 10 bases map to TRBD1. V was clipped by 5 bases and J by 4 bases; unmatched bases: 2. This CDR3 has 13 amino acids. The V gene's germline CDR1 is DFQATT and CDR2 SNEGSKA (reference sequence). CDR3 sequence (DNA): TGCAGTGCTCGGACAGGGGGAAATCAGCCCCAGCATTTT. Translated, it gives CSARTGGNQPQHF.

This clonotype was picked up a small number of times. The rearrangement uses TRBV6-1 and TRBJ1-2; D unresolved. Germline-derived CDR1 and CDR2 are MNHNS and SASEGT. This CDR3 is built from 14 residues. Trimming stripped 1 base from V and 4 bases from J, with 10 bases between. CDR3 DNA sequence: TGTGCCAGCAGTGAAGGGGTTCGGGGCTATGGCTACACCTTC. Protein: CASSEGVRGYGYTF.

V and J are TRBV7-2 and TRBJ1-5; D might be TRBD1 (6 bases). Trimming stripped 5 bases from V and 3 bases from J, with 14 bases between. CDR3 length: 15 amino acids. Germline lookup yields CDR1 SGHTA and CDR2 FQGNSA. CDR3: CASSMTRTVNQPQHF. The DNA of the CDR3 is TGTGCCAGCAGCATGACAAGGACAGTCAATCAGCCCCAGCATTTT.

The chain employs TRBV20-1 and TRBJ1-4; TRBD1 matches at 7 bases. With V trimmed by 7 bases and J by 6 bases, 8 bases remained unmatched. CDR3 length: 13 amino acids. Per germline, CDR1 DFQATT and CDR2 SNEGSKA (reference sequence). The CDR3 reads CSGGGGRDEKLFF. CDR3 DNA: TGCAGTGGAGGGGGCGGGAGAGATGAAAAACTGTTTTTT.